The source of this TCR beta chain is a study of T-cell reconstitution after alpha-beta-depleted transplantation in children. CDR1 is SGHTA and CDR2 is FQGTGA in the germline V gene. The V and J ends lost 1 base and 2 bases respectively, with 15 bases between them. The CDR3 totals 16 residues. This clonotype appeared a few times. Using unique molecular identifiers, the investigators prepared the TCRbeta library. From the PCR reads, TCRdb called clonotypes with MiXCR, one entry per CDR3 protein. Altogether about 830,000 distinct CDR3 sequences are present, 16% being singletons, with the ten largest covering around 5%.

The TCR originated in a male patient aged 10-17 years who had a stem cell transplant for acute lymphoblastic leukemia, so the T cells may come from the graft donor. This chain links TRBV7-3 with TRBJ2-7; D is unresolved. This material consisted of PBMCs, mostly from graft donor cells, taken 360 days after TCRalphabeta/CD19-depleted stem cell transplant. CDR3 residues: CASSLRGTQMAYEQYF. The CDR3 DNA follows: TGTGCCAGCAGCTTAAGGGGTACCCAGATGGCCTACGAGCAGTACTTC.